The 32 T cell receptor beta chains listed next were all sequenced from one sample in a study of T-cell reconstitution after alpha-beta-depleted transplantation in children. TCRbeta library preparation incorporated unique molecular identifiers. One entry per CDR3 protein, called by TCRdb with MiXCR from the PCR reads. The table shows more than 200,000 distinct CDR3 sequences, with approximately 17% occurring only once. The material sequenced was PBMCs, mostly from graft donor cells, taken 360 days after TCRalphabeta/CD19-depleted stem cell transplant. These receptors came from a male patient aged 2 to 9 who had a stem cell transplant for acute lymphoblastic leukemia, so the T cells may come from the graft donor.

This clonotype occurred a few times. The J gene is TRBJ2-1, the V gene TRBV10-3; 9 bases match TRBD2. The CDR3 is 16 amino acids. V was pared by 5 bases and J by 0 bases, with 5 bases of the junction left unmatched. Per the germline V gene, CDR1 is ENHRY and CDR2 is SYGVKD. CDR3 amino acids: CAISPYSGSSYNEQFF. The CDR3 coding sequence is TGTGCCATCAGTCCCTATAGCGGGAGCTCCTACAATGAGCAGTTCTTC.

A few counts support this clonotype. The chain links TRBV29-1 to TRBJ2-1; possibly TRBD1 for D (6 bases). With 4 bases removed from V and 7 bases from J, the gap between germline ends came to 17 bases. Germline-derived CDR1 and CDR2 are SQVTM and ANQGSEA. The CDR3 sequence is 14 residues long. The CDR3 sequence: CSVARLGARNEQFF. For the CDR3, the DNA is TGCAGCGTTGCGCGTTTGGGGGCGCGGAATGAGCAGTTCTTC.

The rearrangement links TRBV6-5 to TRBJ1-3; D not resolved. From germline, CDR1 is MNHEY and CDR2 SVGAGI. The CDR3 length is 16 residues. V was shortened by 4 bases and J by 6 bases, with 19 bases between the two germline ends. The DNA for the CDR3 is TGTGCCAGCAGTTTTGCGGTCCGGCGGAGAGAAAACACCATATATTTT. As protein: CASSFAVRRRENTIYF.

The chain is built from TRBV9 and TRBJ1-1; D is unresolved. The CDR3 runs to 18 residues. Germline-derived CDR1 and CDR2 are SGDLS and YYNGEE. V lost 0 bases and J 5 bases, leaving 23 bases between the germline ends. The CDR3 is CASSVGRLTEKVGTEAFF. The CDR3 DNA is TGTGCCAGCAGCGTAGGAAGGTTGACGGAGAAGGTAGGGACTGAAGCTTTCTTT.

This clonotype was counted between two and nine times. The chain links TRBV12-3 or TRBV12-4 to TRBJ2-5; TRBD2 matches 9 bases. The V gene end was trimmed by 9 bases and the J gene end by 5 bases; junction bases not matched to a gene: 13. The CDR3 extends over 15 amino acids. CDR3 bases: TGTGCCAGTAGATGGGGTAGCGGGAGTGAGGAGACCCAGTACTTC. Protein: CASRWGSGSEETQYF.

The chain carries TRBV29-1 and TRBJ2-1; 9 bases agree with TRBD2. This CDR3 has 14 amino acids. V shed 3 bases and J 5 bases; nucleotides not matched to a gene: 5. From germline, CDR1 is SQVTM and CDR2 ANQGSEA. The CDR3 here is CSVDSPSGDNEQFF. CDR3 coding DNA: TGCAGCGTTGACTCACCTAGCGGGGACAATGAGCAGTTCTTC.

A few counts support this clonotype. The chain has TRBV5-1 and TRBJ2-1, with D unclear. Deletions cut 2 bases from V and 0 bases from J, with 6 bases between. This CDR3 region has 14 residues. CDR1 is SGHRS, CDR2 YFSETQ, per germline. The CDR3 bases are TGCGCCAGCAGCTTCTCGAGCTCCTACAATGAGCAGTTCTTC. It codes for CASSFSSSYNEQFF.

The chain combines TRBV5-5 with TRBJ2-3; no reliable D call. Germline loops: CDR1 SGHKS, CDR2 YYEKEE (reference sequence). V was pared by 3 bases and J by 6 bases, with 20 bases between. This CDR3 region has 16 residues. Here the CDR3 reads CASSSQKGPLFDTQYF. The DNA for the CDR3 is TGTGCCAGCAGCTCCCAAAAAGGACCCCTCTTTGATACGCAGTATTTT.

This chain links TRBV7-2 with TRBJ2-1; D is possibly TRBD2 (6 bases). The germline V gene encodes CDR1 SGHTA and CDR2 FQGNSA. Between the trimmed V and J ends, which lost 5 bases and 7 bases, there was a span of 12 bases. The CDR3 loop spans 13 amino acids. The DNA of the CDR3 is TGTGCCAGCAGCCGACTAGATCAAAATGAGCAGTTCTTC. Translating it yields CASSRLDQNEQFF.

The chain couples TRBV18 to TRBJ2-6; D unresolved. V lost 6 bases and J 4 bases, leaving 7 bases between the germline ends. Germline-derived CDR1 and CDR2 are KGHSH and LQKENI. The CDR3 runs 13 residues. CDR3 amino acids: CASSTQGANVLTF. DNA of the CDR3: TGTGCCAGCTCGACACAGGGGGCCAACGTCCTGACTTTC.

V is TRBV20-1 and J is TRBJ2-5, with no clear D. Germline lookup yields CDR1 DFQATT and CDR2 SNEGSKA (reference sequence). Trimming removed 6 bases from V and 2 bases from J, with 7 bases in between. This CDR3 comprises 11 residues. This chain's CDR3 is CSAKAQETQYF. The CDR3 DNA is TGCAGTGCAAAGGCTCAAGAGACCCAGTACTTC.

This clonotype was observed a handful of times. CDR3 bases: TGTGCCATCCGGGACACCCCCACCGGGGAGCTGTTTTTT. This sequence encodes CAIRDTPTGELFF. The chain employs TRBV10-3 and TRBJ2-2, with a tentative D call TRBD1 (6 bases). CDR1 and CDR2 from the germline V gene are ENHRY and SYGVKD. The CDR3 is made up of 13 amino acids. V lost 8 bases, J lost 4 bases, and 11 bases lay in between.

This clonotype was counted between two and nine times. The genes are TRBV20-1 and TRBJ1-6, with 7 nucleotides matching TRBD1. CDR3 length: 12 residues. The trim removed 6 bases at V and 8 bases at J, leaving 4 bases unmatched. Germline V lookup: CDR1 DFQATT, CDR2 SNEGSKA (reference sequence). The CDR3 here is CSAKQGDSPLHF. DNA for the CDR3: TGCAGTGCCAAGCAGGGGGATTCACCCCTCCACTTT.

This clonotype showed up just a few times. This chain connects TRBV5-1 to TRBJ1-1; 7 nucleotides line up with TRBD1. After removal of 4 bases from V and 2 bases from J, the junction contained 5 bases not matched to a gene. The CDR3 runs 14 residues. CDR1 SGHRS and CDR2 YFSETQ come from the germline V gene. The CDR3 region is CASSAGQRNTEAFF. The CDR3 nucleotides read TGCGCCAGCAGCGCGGGACAGCGTAACACTGAAGCTTTCTTT.

CDR3 bases: TGTGCCAGCATTCCCCATTGGGGGACAGAGGAGCAGTACTTC. Protein: CASIPHWGTEEQYF. The V and J genes are TRBV2 and TRBJ2-7, with 7 bases identical to TRBD1. CDR3 length equals 14 residues. V lost 7 bases to trimming and J lost 7 bases; unmatched junction nucleotides: 13. Germline V gives CDR1 SNHLY, CDR2 FYNNEI. The full variable domain, with the rest looked up from reference TRBV2 and TRBJ2-7, is EPEVTQTPSHQVTQMGQEVILRCVPISNHLYFYWYRQILGQKVEFLVSFYNNEISEKSEIFDDQFSVERPDGSNFTLKIRSTKLEDSAMYFCASIPHWGTEEQYFGPGTRLTVT.

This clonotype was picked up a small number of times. CDR3 sequence reads: CASSLNPDSTDTQYF. The CDR3 bases are TGTGCCAGCAGCTTAAACCCGGACAGTACAGATACGCAGTATTTT. The rearrangement joins TRBV11-2 to TRBJ2-3; a possible D gene is TRBD1 (6 bases). Germline values: CDR1 SGHAT, CDR2 FQNNGV. Trimming took 2 bases from V and 3 from J, leaving 12 bases between them. This CDR3 is built from 15 residues.

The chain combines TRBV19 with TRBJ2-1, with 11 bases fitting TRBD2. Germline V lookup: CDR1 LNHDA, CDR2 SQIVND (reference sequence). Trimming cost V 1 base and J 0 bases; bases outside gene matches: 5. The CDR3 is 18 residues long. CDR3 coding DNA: TGTGCCAGTAGTATAGGTCTAGCGGGGGGCTACTCCTACAATGAGCAGTTCTTC. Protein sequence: CASSIGLAGGYSYNEQFF.

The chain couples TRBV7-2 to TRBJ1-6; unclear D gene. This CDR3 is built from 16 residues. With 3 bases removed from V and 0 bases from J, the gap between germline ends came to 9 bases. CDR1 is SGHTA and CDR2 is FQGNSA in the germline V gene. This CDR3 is CASSFGVLSYNSPLHF. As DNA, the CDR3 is TGTGCCAGCAGCTTCGGGGTCCTCTCCTATAATTCACCCCTCCACTTT.

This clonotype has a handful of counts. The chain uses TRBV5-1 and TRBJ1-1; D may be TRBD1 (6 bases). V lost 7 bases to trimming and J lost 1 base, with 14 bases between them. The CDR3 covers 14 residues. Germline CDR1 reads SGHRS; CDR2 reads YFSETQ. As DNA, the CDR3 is TGCGCCAGCTTCGCTTCCAGGGGGAACACTGAAGCTTTCTTT. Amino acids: CASFASRGNTEAFF. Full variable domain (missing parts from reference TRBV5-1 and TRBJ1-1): KAGVTQTPRYLIKTRGQQVTLSCSPISGHRSVSWYQQTPGQGLQFLFEYFSETQRNKGNFPGRFSGRQFSNSRSEMNVSTLELGDSALYLCASFASRGNTEAFFGQGTRLTVV.

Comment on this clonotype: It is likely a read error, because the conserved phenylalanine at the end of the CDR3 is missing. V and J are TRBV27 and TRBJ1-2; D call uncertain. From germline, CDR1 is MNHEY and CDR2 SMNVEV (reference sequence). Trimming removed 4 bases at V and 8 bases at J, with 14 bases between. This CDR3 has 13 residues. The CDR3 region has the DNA TGTGCCAGCAGTTCCGACGATCGGTACGGCTACACCTCC. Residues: CASSSDDRYGYTS.

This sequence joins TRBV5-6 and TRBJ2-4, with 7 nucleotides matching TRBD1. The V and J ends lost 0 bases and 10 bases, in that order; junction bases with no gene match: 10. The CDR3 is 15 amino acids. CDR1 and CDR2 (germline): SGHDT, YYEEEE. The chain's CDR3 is CASSLVTGEFNIQYF. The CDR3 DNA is TGTGCCAGCAGCTTGGTTACAGGGGAATTCAATATTCAGTACTTC.

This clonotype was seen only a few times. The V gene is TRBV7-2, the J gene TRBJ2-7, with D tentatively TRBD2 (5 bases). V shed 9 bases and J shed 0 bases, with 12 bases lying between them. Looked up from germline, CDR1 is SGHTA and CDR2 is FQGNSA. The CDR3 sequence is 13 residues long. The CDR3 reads CASNSGSSYEQYF. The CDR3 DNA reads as TGTGCCAGTAATTCTGGGAGCTCCTACGAGCAGTACTTC.

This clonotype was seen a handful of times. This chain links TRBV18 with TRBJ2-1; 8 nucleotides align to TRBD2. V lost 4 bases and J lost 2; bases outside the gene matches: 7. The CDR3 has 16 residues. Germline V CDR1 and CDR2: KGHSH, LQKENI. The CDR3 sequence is CASSQGTREAYNEQFF. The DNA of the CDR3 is TGTGCCAGCTCACAAGGGACTAGGGAGGCCTACAATGAGCAGTTCTTC.

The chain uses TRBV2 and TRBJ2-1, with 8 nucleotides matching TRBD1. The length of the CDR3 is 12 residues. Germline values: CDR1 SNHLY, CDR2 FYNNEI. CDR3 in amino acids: CVSRGPYNEQFF. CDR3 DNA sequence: TGTGTTTCCAGGGGGCCTTACAATGAGCAGTTCTTC. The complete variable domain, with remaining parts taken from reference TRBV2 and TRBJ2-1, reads EPEVTQTPSHQVTQMGQEVILRCVPISNHLYFYWYRQILGQKVEFLVSFYNNEISEKSEIFDDQFSVERPDGSNFTLKIRSTKLEDSAMYFCVSRGPYNEQFFGPGTRLTVL.

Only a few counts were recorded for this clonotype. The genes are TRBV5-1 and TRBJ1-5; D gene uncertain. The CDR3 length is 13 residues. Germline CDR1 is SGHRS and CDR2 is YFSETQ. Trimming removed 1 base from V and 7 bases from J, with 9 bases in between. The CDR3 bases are TGCGCCAGCAGCTTGAGCGATGGGCAGCCCCAGCATTTT. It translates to CASSLSDGQPQHF.

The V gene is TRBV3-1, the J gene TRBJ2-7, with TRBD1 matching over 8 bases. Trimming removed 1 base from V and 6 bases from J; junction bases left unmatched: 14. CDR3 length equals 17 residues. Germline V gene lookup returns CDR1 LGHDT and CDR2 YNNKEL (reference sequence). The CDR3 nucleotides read TGTGCCAGCAGCCAAGGGACAGGGCCGAGCGTAGGGGGCGAGCAGTACTTC. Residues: CASSQGTGPSVGGEQYF.

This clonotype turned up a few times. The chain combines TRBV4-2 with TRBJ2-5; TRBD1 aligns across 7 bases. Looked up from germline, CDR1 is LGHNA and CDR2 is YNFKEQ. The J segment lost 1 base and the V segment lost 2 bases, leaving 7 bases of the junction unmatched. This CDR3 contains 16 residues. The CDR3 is CASSQRTRDSQETQYF. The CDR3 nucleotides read TGTGCCAGCAGCCAACGAACCCGGGACAGCCAAGAGACCCAGTACTTC.

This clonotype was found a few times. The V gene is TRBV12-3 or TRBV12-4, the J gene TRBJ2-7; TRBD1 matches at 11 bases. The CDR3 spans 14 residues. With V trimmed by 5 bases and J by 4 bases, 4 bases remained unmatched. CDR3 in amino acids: CASSTGTGGYEQYF. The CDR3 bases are TGTGCCAGCAGTACCGGGACAGGGGGGTACGAGCAGTACTTC.

The CDR3 DNA reads as TGCGCCAGCAGCTTGGGAGACAGGGGACGGGCTGAAGCTTTCTTT. The encoded protein is CASSLGDRGRAEAFF. V is TRBV5-1 and J is TRBJ1-1, with TRBD1 matching over 8 bases. V was pared by 0 bases and J by 6 bases, with 7 bases of the junction left unmatched. CDR1 SGHRS and CDR2 YFSETQ come from the germline V gene. The CDR3 runs to 15 residues.

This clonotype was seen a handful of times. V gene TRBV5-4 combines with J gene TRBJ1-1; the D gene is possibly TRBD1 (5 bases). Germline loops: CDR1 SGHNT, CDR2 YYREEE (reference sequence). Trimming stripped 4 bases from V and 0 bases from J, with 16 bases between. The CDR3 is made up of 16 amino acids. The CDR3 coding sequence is TGTGCCAGCAGCACACGACAGAGGGGCATGAACACTGAAGCTTTCTTT. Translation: CASSTRQRGMNTEAFF.

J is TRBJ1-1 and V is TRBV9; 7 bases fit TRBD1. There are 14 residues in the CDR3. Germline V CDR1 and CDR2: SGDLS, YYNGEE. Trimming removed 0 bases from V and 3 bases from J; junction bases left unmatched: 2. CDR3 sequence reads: CASSVEGQHTEAFF. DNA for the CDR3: TGTGCCAGCAGCGTAGAGGGACAGCACACTGAAGCTTTCTTT.

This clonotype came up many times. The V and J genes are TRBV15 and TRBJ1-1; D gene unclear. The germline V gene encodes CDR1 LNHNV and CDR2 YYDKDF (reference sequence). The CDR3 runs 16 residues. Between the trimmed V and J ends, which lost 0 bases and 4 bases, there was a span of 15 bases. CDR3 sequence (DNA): TGTGCCACCAGCAGAGAATCAGGCCCGTGGGGCACTGAAGCTTTCTTT. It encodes CATSRESGPWGTEAFF.